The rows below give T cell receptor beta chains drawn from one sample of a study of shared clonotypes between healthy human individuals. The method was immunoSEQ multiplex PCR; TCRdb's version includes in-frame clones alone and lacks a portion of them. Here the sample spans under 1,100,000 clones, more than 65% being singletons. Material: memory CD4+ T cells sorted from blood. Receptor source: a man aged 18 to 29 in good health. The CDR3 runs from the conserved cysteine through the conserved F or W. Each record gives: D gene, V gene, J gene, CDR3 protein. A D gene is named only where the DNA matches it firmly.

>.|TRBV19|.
CASSTGQSTSYEQYF
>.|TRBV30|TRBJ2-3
CAWSVQGLMQYF
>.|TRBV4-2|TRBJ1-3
CASSQKTNGDGNTIYF
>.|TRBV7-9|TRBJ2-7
CASSLMDPHEQYF
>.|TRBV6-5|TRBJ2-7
CARTKQTGSAYEQYF
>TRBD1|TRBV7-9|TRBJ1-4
CASSRTGGSEEKLFF
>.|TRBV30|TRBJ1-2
CAWSVVQGLGYTF
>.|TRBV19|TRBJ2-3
CASSRGQGDTQYF
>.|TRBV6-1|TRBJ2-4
CASKEQGKNIQYF
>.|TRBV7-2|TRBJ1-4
CASSLVAGPTNEKLFF
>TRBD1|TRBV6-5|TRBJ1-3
CASKGGRGLGNTIYF
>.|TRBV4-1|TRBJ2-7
CASSQATETRNKQYF
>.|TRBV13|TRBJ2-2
CASSFIRERNTGELFF
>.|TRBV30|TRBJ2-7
CAWSPRGFSYEQYF
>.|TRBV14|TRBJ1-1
CASSPTSVTEAFF
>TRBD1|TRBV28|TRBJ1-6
CASSLFQGQGRSPLHF
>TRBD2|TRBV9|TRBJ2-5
CASSPGLAGVQETQYF
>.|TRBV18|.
CASSPRAQAGSYEQYF
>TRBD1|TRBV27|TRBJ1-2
CASKFRTGSGYTF
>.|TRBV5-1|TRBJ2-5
CASSLADGVETQYF
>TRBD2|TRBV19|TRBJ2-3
CASSVLSPTSGGAPYTQYF
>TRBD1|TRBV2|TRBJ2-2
CASSWTGGNTGELFF